This T cell receptor beta chain is from a study of T-cell memory formation after mild COVID-19. Study information: The two donors had largely donor-specific TCR clusters. Study-wide points: Later expanders leaned toward CD4+, whereas clones contracting from day 15 to 85 were balanced CD4/CD8. Among contracting clones, CD4+ were mainly CM/EM and CD8+ enriched in EMRA.

Constant-segment primers served in 5'RACE that generated TCR alpha and TCR beta cDNA libraries bearing sample barcodes and UMIs. TCRdb redid the calling of the 5' RACE reads with MiXCR, one entry per CDR3 protein. This sample has about 240,000 distinct CDR3 sequences; 7.5% to 10% occur once, and the top ten carry around 21%. To note about this clonotype: Its target is unknown.

The CDR3 runs to 14 residues. Per the germline V gene, CDR1 is LNHNV and CDR2 is YYDKDF (reference sequence). V lost 4 bases, J lost 6 bases, and 13 bases lay in between. V is TRBV15 and J is TRBJ2-1, with D tentatively TRBD1 or TRBD2 (6 bases each). The receptor was isolated from a man younger than 35 who had mild COVID-19 (a few samples of this study predate the infection). Cell type and time point are not known. Sequencing used PBMCs or a T cell subset sorted from them (not recorded which). CDR3 region: CATSTRGGTNEQFF. CDR3 coding DNA: TGTGCCACCAGCACCCGAGGGGGGACCAATGAGCAGTTCTTC.